The present T cell receptor (beta chain) was sequenced within a study of neoadjuvant nivolumab and ipilimumab in lung cancer. Study-level points and caveats: Pathologic regression was not significantly tied to TCR clonality. Blood richness before therapy tracked richness in tumors resected after neoadjuvant therapy.

As concerns this clone: Its antigen is not identified.

Clones were sequenced by immunoSEQ multiplex PCR, and TCRdb holds only the in-frame ones, with some missing. Found here are roughly 49,000 clones, 80% to 90% of them singletons; the top ten hold around 3.8%. V was trimmed by 3 bases and J by 2 bases, leaving 17 bases between them. Germline CDR1 SGHNT, CDR2 YYREEE (reference sequence). This CDR3 comprises 16 residues. This specimen consisted of blood, obtained before neoadjuvant nivolumab, alone or with ipilimumab. The origin of this receptor is an adult with non-small cell lung cancer. Some clones in this sample may be carry-over from other donors' samples. The chain links TRBV5-4 to TRBJ1-2, with D perhaps matching TRBD1 (5 bases). CDR3 DNA sequence: TGTGCCAGCAGCTCTCTTGGGCAGGGAGGGAACTATGGCTACACCTTC. Amino acids: CASSSLGQGGNYGYTF.